This is a list of T cell receptor beta chains from one sample in a study of T-cell reconstitution after alpha-beta-depleted transplantation in children. MiXCR, applied by TCRdb to the PCR reads, yields one record per CDR3 protein. The sample has about 440,000 distinct CDR3 sequences; around 46% are singletons. This material consisted of PBMCs, taken before TCRalphabeta/CD19-depleted stem cell transplant. These receptors all stem from a girl aged 2-9 years with aplastic anemia, due to receive a stem cell transplant. Both conserved end residues are part of each CDR3. The D gene is left open where the match is weak. Clone sizes are given selectively: once, few, many, or a class where the clone is expanded.

len,j_gene,abundance,d_gene,v_gene,CDR3aa,CDR3nt
15,TRBJ2-5,NA,NA,TRBV10-1,CASSLDRRPGETQYF,TGCGCCAGCAGCCTAGACAGAAGACCGGGAGAGACCCAGTACTTC
17,TRBJ2-7,few,TRBD2,TRBV6-5,CASSSPSGVLRIDEQYF,TGTGCCAGCAGTTCTCCTAGCGGGGTCCTTAGGATTGACGAGCAGTACTTC
16,TRBJ2-3,many,TRBD1,TRBV12-3/TRBV12-4,CASSSQTGDDGDTQYF,TGTGCCAGCAGTTCCCAGACAGGGGATGATGGAGATACGCAGTATTTT
12,TRBJ2-1,NA,NA,TRBV30,CAWSVVGTEQFF,TGTGCCTGGAGTGTAGTGGGGACTGAGCAGTTCTTC
14,TRBJ2-1,NA,NA,TRBV5-1,CASRQGLPGDEQFF,TGCGCCAGCAGACAGGGACTTCCGGGCGATGAGCAGTTCTTC
16,TRBJ2-1,NA,NA,TRBV20-1,CSARDPNGRVRNEQFF,TGCAGTGCTAGAGATCCGAACGGGAGAGTAAGGAATGAGCAGTTCTTC
13,TRBJ2-7,few,TRBD2,TRBV6-1,CASSRGGEYEQYF,TGTGCCAGCAGTCGGGGAGGGGAATACGAGCAGTACTTC
15,TRBJ2-2,many,TRBD2,TRBV12-3/TRBV12-4,CASSSLTSLAGELFF,TGTGCCAGCAGTTCACTAACTTCACTAGCGGGGGAGCTGTTTTTT
15,TRBJ1-2,once,NA,TRBV30,CAWDQGTGSHYGYTF,TGTGCCTGGGACCAAGGAACAGGGTCTCACTATGGCTACACCTTC
15,TRBJ2-1,NA,TRBD1,TRBV5-1,CASSSRDRLYNEQFF,TGCGCCAGCAGCTCCCGGGACAGGCTATACAATGAGCAGTTCTTC
18,TRBJ2-4,NA,TRBD2,TRBV12-3/TRBV12-4,CACCSAGGVSGAKNIQYF,TGTGCCTGCTGTTCTGCGGGAGGGGTTAGTGGGGCCAAAAACATTCAGTACTTC
12,TRBJ2-1,many,NA,TRBV7-9,CASSLAEGEQFF,TGTGCCAGCAGCTTGGCTGAAGGCGAGCAGTTCTTC